Listed below are T cell receptor beta chains from one sample, sequenced in a study of blood T cell repertoires in COVID-19. Sequenced by immunoSEQ multiplex PCR; TCRdb stores in-frame clones only, minus some. The data show about 310,000 clones, approximately 86% seen once. Material: PBMCs or T cells enriched from blood (not recorded which). Every receptor here comes from a woman younger than 30 who had recovered from COVID-19. The CDR3 runs from the conserved cysteine through the conserved F or W. A D gene is named only where the DNA matches it firmly. Only part of the rows carry a size: once, few, many, or a class if the clone is expanded.

CAISDIGGADSPLHF,TGTGCCATCAGTGACATCGGAGGGGCGGATTCACCCCTCCACTTT,TRBV10-3,NA,TRBJ1-6,once
CASSVVRVNSPLHF,TGCGCCAGCAGTGTAGTCAGGGTAAACTCACCCCTCCACTTT,TRBV10-1,NA,TRBJ1-6,NA
CASSLAGGSNQPQHF,TGTGCCAGCAGCTTAGCCGGGGGTAGCAATCAGCCCCAGCATTTT,TRBV7-2,NA,TRBJ1-5,few
CASSHLSYNEQFF,TGTGCCAGCAGCCACCTATCCTACAATGAGCAGTTCTTC,TRBV5-6,NA,TRBJ2-1,once
CASSDSTWETQYF,TGTGCCAGCAGTGATTCGACTTGGGAGACCCAGTACTTC,TRBV25-1,NA,TRBJ2-5,NA
CASSSPDWAGGSSTDTQYF,TGTGCCAGCAGTTCCCCTGACTGGGCGGGAGGTTCTAGCACAGATACGCAGTATTTT,TRBV28,TRBD2,TRBJ2-3,NA
CASSASGGVINEQFF,TGTGCCAGCTCAGCGAGCGGGGGGGTGATAAATGAGCAGTTCTTC,TRBV18,TRBD2,TRBJ2-1,NA
CASSPMTGSTEAFF,TGTGCCAGCAGCCCCATGACAGGGAGCACTGAAGCTTTCTTT,TRBV5-6,TRBD1,TRBJ1-1,NA
CASSPSGSRIYNEQFF,TGTGCCAGTAGTCCGAGCGGGAGCCGAATATACAATGAGCAGTTCTTC,TRBV19,TRBD2,TRBJ2-1,NA
CASRPEGEKLFF,TGTGCCAGCAGGCCGGAGGGGGAAAAACTGTTTTTT,TRBV2,NA,TRBJ1-4,NA
CASSPAWGLAAYNEQFF,TGTGCCAGCAGCCCGGCCTGGGGACTAGCGGCCTACAATGAGCAGTTCTTC,TRBV11-2,TRBD2,TRBJ2-1,NA
CASSRIAGGTYNEQFF,TGTGCCAGCAGCCGCATAGCGGGGGGTACCTACAATGAGCAGTTCTTC,TRBV7-2,TRBD2,TRBJ2-1,NA
CASGLRWTSRSEQFF,TGTGCCAGCGGCCTCCGGTGGACTAGCCGCAGTGAGCAGTTCTTC,TRBV6-5,TRBD2,TRBJ2-1,NA
CASSLESTSGYSYNEQFF,TGTGCCAGCAGCTTAGAGTCGACTAGCGGGTACTCCTACAATGAGCAGTTCTTC,TRBV13,TRBD2,TRBJ2-1,NA
CASRVGSSYNSPLHF,TGTGCCAGCAGGGTAGGGAGCTCCTATAATTCACCCCTCCACTTT,TRBV7-9,NA,TRBJ1-6,NA
CASSRDRGNNSPLHF,TGTGCCAGCAGCCGGGACAGGGGGAATAATTCACCCCTCCACTTT,TRBV7-3,TRBD1,TRBJ1-6,NA
CASRLQGSNQPQHF,TGTGCCAGCAGACTACAGGGAAGCAATCAGCCCCAGCATTTT,TRBV6-5,NA,TRBJ1-5,many
CASSQDGRRSGYTF,TGTGCCAGCAGCCAAGACGGGAGGAGGTCTGGCTACACCTTC,TRBV4-2,NA,TRBJ1-2,NA
CASSPVSPYEQYF,TGTGCCAGCAGTCCCGTCTCCCCGTACGAGCAGTACTTC,TRBV27,NA,TRBJ2-7,many
CAISELTSETDTQYF,TGTGCCATCAGTGAGTTGACTAGCGAGACAGATACGCAGTATTTT,TRBV10-3,TRBD2,TRBJ2-3,NA
CASSLNYNVDEQFF,TGTGCCAGCAGCTTAAATTATAATGTCGATGAGCAGTTCTTC,TRBV11-1,NA,TRBJ2-1,NA
CASSVGLAGGPDSYEQYF,TGTGCCAGCAGCGTCGGACTAGCGGGAGGGCCGGACTCCTACGAGCAGTACTTC,TRBV9,TRBD2,TRBJ2-7,NA
CAISEPLFSTDTQYF,TGTGCCATCAGTGAGCCGCTATTTAGCACAGATACGCAGTATTTT,TRBV10-3,NA,TRBJ2-3,NA
CASSPGLNQPQHF,TGTGCCAGCTCACCAGGCCTCAATCAGCCCCAGCATTTT,TRBV18,NA,TRBJ1-5,once
CASSFAGGGRRNEQFF,TGTGCCAGCTCATTCGCAGGGGGCGGGAGAAGGAATGAGCAGTTCTTC,TRBV18,NA,TRBJ2-1,NA
CASSLAGTGPAFF,TGCGCCAGCAGCTTGGCGGGGACAGGCCCCGCTTTCTTT,TRBV5-1,TRBD1,TRBJ1-1,NA
CASSLMAGGPGETQYF,TGTGCCAGCAGCTTAATGGCGGGGGGGCCGGGAGAGACCCAGTACTTC,TRBV7-2,TRBD2,TRBJ2-5,NA
CASSADRVGEQFF,TGTGCCAGCAGTGCGGACAGGGTTGGTGAGCAGTTCTTC,TRBV2,TRBD1,TRBJ2-1,NA
CASTPGDRLNTEAFF,TGTGCCAGCACCCCCGGAGACAGGTTGAACACTGAAGCTTTCTTT,TRBV6-2/TRBV6-3,NA,TRBJ1-1,NA
CASSDSGQLGIHGYTF,TGTGCCAGCAGTGACTCCGGACAATTGGGGATTCACGGCTACACCTTC,TRBV6-4,NA,TRBJ1-2,NA
CASSLGLFQETQYF,TGTGCCAGCAGCTTGGGACTGTTCCAAGAGACCCAGTACTTC,TRBV7-2,NA,TRBJ2-5,NA
CASSTGVEQYF,TGCGCCAGCAGTACAGGGGTCGAGCAGTACTTC,TRBV23-1,TRBD1,TRBJ2-7,NA
CASSLTGGDIQYF,TGCGCCAGCAGCCTTACAGGGGGAGACATTCAGTACTTC,TRBV5-1,TRBD1,TRBJ2-4,NA
CASSKDRAGYNEQFF,TGTGCCAGTAGCAAGGATCGTGCGGGCTACAATGAGCAGTTCTTC,TRBV19,NA,TRBJ2-1,NA
CASSSDRESTDTQYF,TGTGCCAGCAGCTCCGACAGGGAGAGCACAGATACGCAGTATTTT,TRBV11-3,TRBD1,TRBJ2-3,NA
CASSAYESTEAFF,TGTGCCAGCAGTGCCTACGAAAGCACTGAAGCTTTCTTT,TRBV2,NA,TRBJ1-1,NA
CASSPSSLSGNTIYF,TGTGCCAGCTCACCAAGCTCCCTATCTGGAAACACCATATATTTT,TRBV18,NA,TRBJ1-3,few
CASSYESGTGGGSNQPQHF,TGTGCCAGCAGTTACGAATCCGGGACAGGAGGGGGAAGCAATCAGCCCCAGCATTTT,TRBV6-2/TRBV6-3,TRBD1,TRBJ1-5,NA
CASGLALVYEQYF,TGTGCCAGCGGACTAGCGTTGGTCTACGAGCAGTACTTC,TRBV6-1,TRBD2,TRBJ2-7,NA
CASSVGSGGSYEQYF,TGTGCCAGCAGCGTAGGTAGCGGGGGCTCCTACGAGCAGTACTTC,TRBV9,TRBD2,TRBJ2-7,NA
CAWRQGPNYGYTF,TGTGCCTGGAGACAGGGCCCAAACTATGGCTACACCTTC,TRBV30,NA,TRBJ1-2,once
CAWNTGVSTDTQYF,TGTGCCTGGAACACGGGGGTTAGCACAGATACGCAGTATTTT,TRBV30,NA,TRBJ2-3,NA
CASSSAGTDTQYF,TGTGCCAGCAGTTCCGCAGGGACAGATACGCAGTATTTT,TRBV12-3/TRBV12-4,NA,TRBJ2-3,NA
CAISESDSDQPQHF,TGTGCCATCAGTGAGTCGGACAGTGATCAGCCCCAGCATTTT,TRBV10-3,NA,TRBJ1-5,NA
CATSDPGQGYGYTF,TGTGCCACCAGTGATCCCGGACAGGGCTATGGCTACACCTTC,TRBV24-1,TRBD1,TRBJ1-2,once
CASSLGVGTGELFF,TGTGCCAGCAGCCTAGGTGTCGGCACCGGGGAGCTGTTTTTT,TRBV5-6,NA,TRBJ2-2,NA
CASSYRQGGNTIYF,TGTGCCAGCAGTTACCGACAGGGGGGAAACACCATATATTTT,TRBV6-6,TRBD1,TRBJ1-3,NA
CASSPSPELEQYF,TGTGCCAGCAGCCCCTCCCCGGAGCTCGAGCAGTACTTC,TRBV5-6,NA,TRBJ2-7,NA
CASSSRGVSHEQYF,TGCGCCAGCAGCTCTCGGGGGGTATCCCACGAGCAGTACTTC,TRBV4-1,TRBD2,TRBJ2-7,NA
CASSDRGGGPYNEQFF,TGTGCCAGCAGCGACCGCGGGGGGGGGCCCTACAATGAGCAGTTCTTC,TRBV27,TRBD2,TRBJ2-1,NA
CASSHPVRTGQPYEQYF,TGTGCCAGCAGCCACCCGGTTCGGACAGGGCAACCCTACGAGCAGTACTTC,TRBV3-1/TRBV3-2,TRBD1,TRBJ2-7,once
CASSSLAGTGDTQYF,TGTGCCAGCAGCTCATTAGCGGGTACGGGAGATACGCAGTATTTT,TRBV5-8,TRBD2,TRBJ2-3,NA
CASSLGVASGGTEAFF,TGCGCCAGCAGCTTGGGAGTAGCGTCAGGGGGAACTGAAGCTTTCTTT,TRBV5-1,TRBD1,TRBJ1-1,NA
CASNRGANYGYTF,TGTGCCAGCAACCGGGGGGCAAACTATGGCTACACCTTC,TRBV6-5,NA,TRBJ1-2,NA
CASSLAATGGWNSPLHF,TGTGCCAGCAGCTTGGCGGCCACAGGGGGCTGGAATTCACCCCTCCACTTT,TRBV5-4,TRBD1,TRBJ1-6,NA